This T cell receptor (beta chain) was sequenced in a study of blood T cell repertoires in COVID-19. In the study overall: Specimens from acute and convalescent COVID-19 originated in the United States, Italy and Spain. Sources were T cells, B-cell-depleted T cells, or PBMCs; the material itself was cDNA or gDNA.

This CDR3 region has 15 residues. V trimming: 6 bases; J trimming: 0 bases; junction bases outside the gene matches: 5. Germline V gene data show CDR1 as SNHLY and CDR2 as FYNNEI. In the authors' methods: Estimates of nucleated cell counts were drawn from the amplification of reference gene primers. Method: immunoSEQ multiplex PCR; TCRdb's copy keeps in-frame clones and lacks some. The V and J calls and clone size were taken over from that table, and D and trimming were inferred from the DNA. Of around 55,000 clones in the sample, about 93% were seen once. Material: peripheral blood. This sequence originates from a human donor with active COVID-19. The donor label of this sample is uncertain. The chain carries TRBV2 and TRBJ1-5, with 7 bases aligning to TRBD1. CDR3 nucleotides: TGTGCCAGCAGCTCGGACAGGACTAGCAATCAGCCCCAGCATTTT. This translates into CASSSDRTSNQPQHF. The variable domain in full, with the rest retrieved from reference TRBV2 and TRBJ1-5, is EPEVTQTPSHQVTQMGQEVILRCVPISNHLYFYWYRQILGQKVEFLVSFYNNEISEKSEIFDDQFSVERPDGSNFTLKIRSTKLEDSAMYFCASSSDRTSNQPQHFGDGTRLSIL.